The 5 T cell receptor beta chains below come from one sample, sequenced in a study of response to subunit inactivated influenza vaccine. TCRdb itself ran the RT-PCR reads through MiXCR, one entry per CDR3 protein. This sample has 500,000 to 550,000 distinct CDR3 sequences; less than 8% occur once, and the top ten carry 10% to 15%. The sample here was PBMCs from blood, taken approximately 25 months after vaccination. The receptors shown here come from a man aged 50-75 years who received an inactivated influenza vaccine.

This clonotype occurred many times. The chain combines TRBV20-1 with TRBJ2-7, with 9 bases identical to TRBD2. The J segment lost 7 bases and the V segment lost 2 bases, leaving 12 bases of the junction unmatched. The CDR3 is 15 residues long. Germline V gene sequence: CDR1 DFQATT, CDR2 SNEGSKA (reference sequence). CDR3 DNA: TGCAGTGCTAGAAAAAGACTAGCGGAACCACGGGAGCAGTACTTC. Amino acid sequence: CSARKRLAEPREQYF.

This clonotype was seen repeatedly, ten times or more. V and J are TRBV29-1 and TRBJ2-3; D perhaps matches TRBD2 (7 bases). Looked up from germline, CDR1 is SQVTM and CDR2 is ANQGSEA. This CDR3 has 15 amino acids. V lost 5 bases and J 3 bases, leaving 18 bases between the germline ends. The CDR3 DNA sequence: TGCAGCGTTTCGCCCCGGGGGGCCGAGACAGATACGCAGTATTTT. It yields the protein CSVSPRGAETDTQYF.

J is TRBJ2-5 and V is TRBV18, with a weak D call TRBD1 (5 bases). V shed 1 base and J shed 6 bases, with 9 bases lying between them. Germline V gene data show CDR1 as KGHSH and CDR2 as LQKENI. The CDR3 sequence is 13 residues long. The CDR3 loop reads CASSPLGEQTQYF. The CDR3 nucleotides read TGTGCCAGCTCACCACTAGGGGAACAGACCCAGTACTTC.

This clonotype was detected many times. The chain's CDR3 is CARKAAGITDTQYF. CDR3 DNA: TGTGCCAGGAAGGCTGCGGGAATTACAGATACGCAGTATTTT. This chain links TRBV24-1 with TRBJ2-3; D possibly corresponds to TRBD2 (6 bases). The CDR3 extends over 14 amino acids. Trimming took 11 bases from V and 3 from J, leaving 17 bases between them. The germline V gene encodes CDR1 KGHDR and CDR2 SFDVKD.

This clonotype was picked up a small number of times. The chain combines TRBV5-1 with TRBJ1-5; possible D gene TRBD1, 5 bases. V gave up 4 bases and J gave up 10 bases, with 24 bases separating them. From germline, CDR1 is SGHRS and CDR2 YFSETQ. The CDR3 sequence is 16 residues long. The CDR3 spells CASSPAGAALGSPQHF. Written as DNA, the CDR3 is TGCGCCAGCAGCCCAGCCGGGGCAGCTCTCGGGAGCCCCCAGCATTTT. The complete variable domain, with remaining parts taken from reference TRBV5-1 and TRBJ1-5, reads KAGVTQTPRYLIKTRGQQVTLSCSPISGHRSVSWYQQTPGQGLQFLFEYFSETQRNKGNFPGRFSGRQFSNSRSEMNVSTLELGDSALYLCASSPAGAALGSPQHFGDGTRLSIL.